The clone carrying this T cell receptor (beta chain) occurred a few times. This entry belongs to a study of T cell repertoires in cytomegalovirus infection. On the study more broadly: CMV infection plus the matching HLA type was flagged by public TCR beta signatures.

CDR3 length: 15 residues. Between the trimmed V and J ends, which lost 1 base and 0 bases, there was a span of 7 bases. CDR1 WSHSY and CDR2 SAAADI come from the germline V gene. TCRdb re-derived calls from the reads in MiXCR, one entry per CDR3 protein. The sample carries about 100,000 distinct CDR3 sequences, 23% recorded once. Sequencing was carried out using CD8+ T cells from PBMCs. This receptor was taken from a human donor in good health (CMV status not recorded). Some clones in this sample may be carry-over from other donors' samples. The chain links TRBV10-2 to TRBJ2-1, with D perhaps TRBD2 (6 bases). CDR3 protein: CASSELGGSYNEQFF. CDR3 DNA sequence: TGCGCCAGCAGTGAGTTGGGAGGCTCCTACAATGAGCAGTTCTTC.